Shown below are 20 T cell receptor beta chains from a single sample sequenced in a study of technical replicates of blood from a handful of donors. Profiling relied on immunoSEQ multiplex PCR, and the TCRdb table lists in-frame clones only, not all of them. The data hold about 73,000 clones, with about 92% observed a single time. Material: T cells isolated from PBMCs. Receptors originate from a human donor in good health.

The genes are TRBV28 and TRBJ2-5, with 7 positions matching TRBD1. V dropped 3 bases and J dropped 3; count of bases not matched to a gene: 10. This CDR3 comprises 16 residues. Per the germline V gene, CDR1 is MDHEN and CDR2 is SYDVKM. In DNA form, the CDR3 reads TGTGCCAGCAGTTTCCCCGGGACAGCCTCAAAAGAGACCCAGTACTTC. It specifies CASSFPGTASKETQYF.

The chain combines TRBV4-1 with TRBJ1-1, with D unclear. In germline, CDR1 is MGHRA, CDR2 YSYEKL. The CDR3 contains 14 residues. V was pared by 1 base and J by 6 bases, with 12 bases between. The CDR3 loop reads CASSQGPGDAEAFF. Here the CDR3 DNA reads TGCGCCAGCAGCCAAGGTCCCGGGGATGCTGAAGCTTTCTTT.

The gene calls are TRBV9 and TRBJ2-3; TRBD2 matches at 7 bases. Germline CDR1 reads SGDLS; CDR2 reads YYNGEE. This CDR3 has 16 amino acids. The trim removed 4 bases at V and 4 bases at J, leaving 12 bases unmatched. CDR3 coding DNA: TGTGCCAGCAGCCCCGGGGCGGCGGGAGTGTCAGATACGCAGTATTTT. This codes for CASSPGAAGVSDTQYF.

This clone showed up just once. The CDR3, as DNA: TGTGCCAGCAGTGTGAGGCCCTTAGGCGAGCAGTACTTC. Translated, it gives CASSVRPLGEQYF. The V and J genes are TRBV2 and TRBJ2-7, with D uncertain. Germline-derived CDR1 and CDR2 are SNHLY and FYNNEI. The V end was cut by 4 bases, the J end by 6 bases, with 13 bases between. This CDR3 comprises 13 residues.

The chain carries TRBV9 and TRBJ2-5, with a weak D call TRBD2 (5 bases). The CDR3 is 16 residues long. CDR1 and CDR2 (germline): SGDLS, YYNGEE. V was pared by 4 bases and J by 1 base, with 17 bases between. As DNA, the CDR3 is TGTGCCAGCAGCCCTTTGGCGGGCCTAACCCAAGAGACCCAGTACTTC. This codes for CASSPLAGLTQETQYF.

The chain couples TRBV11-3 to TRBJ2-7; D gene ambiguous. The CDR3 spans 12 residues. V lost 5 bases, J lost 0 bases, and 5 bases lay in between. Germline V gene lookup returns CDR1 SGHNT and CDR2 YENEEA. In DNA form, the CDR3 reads TGTGCCAGCAGCCCCAGCTCCTACGAGCAGTACTTC. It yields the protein CASSPSSYEQYF.

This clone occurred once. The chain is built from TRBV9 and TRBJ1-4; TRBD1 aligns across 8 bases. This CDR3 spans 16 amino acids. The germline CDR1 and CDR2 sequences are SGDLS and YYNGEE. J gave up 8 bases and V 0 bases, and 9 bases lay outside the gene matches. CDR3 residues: CASSVAPGTGGEKLFF. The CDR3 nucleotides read TGTGCCAGCAGCGTAGCTCCCGGGACAGGAGGAGAAAAACTGTTTTTT.

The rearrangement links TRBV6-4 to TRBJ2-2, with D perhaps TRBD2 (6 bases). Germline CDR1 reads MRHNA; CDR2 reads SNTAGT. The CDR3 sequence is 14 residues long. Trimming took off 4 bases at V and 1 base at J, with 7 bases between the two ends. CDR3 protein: CASSVGGNTGELFF. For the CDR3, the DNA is TGTGCCAGCAGTGTCGGGGGGAACACCGGGGAGCTGTTTTTT.

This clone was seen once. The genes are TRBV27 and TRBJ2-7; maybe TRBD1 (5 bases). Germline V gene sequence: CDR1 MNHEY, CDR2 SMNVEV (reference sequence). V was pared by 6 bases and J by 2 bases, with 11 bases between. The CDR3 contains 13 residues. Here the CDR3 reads CASSPGLAYEQYF. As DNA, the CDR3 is TGTGCCAGCAGCCCAGGGTTAGCCTACGAGCAGTACTTC.

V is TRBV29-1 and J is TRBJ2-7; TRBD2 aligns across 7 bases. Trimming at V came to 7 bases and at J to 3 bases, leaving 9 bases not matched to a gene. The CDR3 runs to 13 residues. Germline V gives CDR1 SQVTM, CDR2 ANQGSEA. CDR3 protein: CSGLGGGNYEQYF. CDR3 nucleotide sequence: TGCAGCGGATTGGGGGGGGGAAACTACGAGCAGTACTTC.

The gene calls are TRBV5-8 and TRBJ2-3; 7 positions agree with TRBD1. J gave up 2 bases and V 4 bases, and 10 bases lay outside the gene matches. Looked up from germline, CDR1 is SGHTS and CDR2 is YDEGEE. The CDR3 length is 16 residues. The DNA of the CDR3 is TGTGCCAGCAGCCGCCGTGGGACAGCTAACACAGATACGCAGTATTTT. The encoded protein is CASSRRGTANTDTQYF.

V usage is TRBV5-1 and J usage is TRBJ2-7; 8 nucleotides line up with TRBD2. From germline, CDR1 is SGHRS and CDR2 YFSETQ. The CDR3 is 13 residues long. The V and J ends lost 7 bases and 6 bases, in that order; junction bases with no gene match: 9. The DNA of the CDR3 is TGCGCCAGCGGGCCCGGACTAGCCTCCGAGCAGTACTTC. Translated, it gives CASGPGLASEQYF.

The CDR3: CAITSREAHYEQYF. CDR3 nucleotide sequence: TGTGCCATCACCAGTCGGGAGGCACACTACGAGCAGTACTTC. The rearrangement uses TRBV10-3 and TRBJ2-7; the match to TRBD2 covers 7 bases. J gave up 3 bases and V 7 bases, and 9 bases lay outside the gene matches. The CDR3 is 14 amino acids. Germline V lookup: CDR1 ENHRY, CDR2 SYGVKD.

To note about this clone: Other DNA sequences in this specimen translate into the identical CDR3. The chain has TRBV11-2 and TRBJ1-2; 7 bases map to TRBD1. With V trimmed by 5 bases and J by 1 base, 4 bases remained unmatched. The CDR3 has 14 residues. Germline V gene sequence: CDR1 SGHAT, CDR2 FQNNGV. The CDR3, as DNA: TGTGCCAGCAGCCCGAGACAGGGTAACTATGGCTACACCTTC. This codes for CASSPRQGNYGYTF.

This CDR3 is CASSVRVRGTTEAFF. DNA of the CDR3: TGTGCCAGCAGTGTCCGGGTCAGGGGGACCACTGAAGCTTTCTTT. The chain recombines TRBV27 with TRBJ1-1; 7 bases fit TRBD1. Germline V lookup: CDR1 MNHEY, CDR2 SMNVEV (reference sequence). The length of the CDR3 is 15 residues. Losses at the gene ends were 5 bases for V and 4 bases for J; bases not matched to a gene: 10.

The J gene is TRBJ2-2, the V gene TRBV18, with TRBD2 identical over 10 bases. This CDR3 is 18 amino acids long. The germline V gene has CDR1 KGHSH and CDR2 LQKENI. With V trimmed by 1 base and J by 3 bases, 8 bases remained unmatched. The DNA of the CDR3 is TGTGCCAGCTCACCACGGGAGACTAGCGGGTTTTACACCGGGGAGCTGTTTTTT. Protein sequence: CASSPRETSGFYTGELFF.

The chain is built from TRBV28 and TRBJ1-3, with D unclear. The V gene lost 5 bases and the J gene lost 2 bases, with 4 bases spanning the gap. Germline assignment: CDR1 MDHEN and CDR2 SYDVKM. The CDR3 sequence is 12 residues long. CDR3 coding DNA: TGTGCCAGCAGTGGCCCTGGAAACACCATATATTTT. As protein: CASSGPGNTIYF.

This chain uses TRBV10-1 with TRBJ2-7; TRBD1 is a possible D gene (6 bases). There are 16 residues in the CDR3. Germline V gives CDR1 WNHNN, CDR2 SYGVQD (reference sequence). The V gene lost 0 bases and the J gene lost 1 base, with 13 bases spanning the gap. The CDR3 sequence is CASSESRDRPSYEQYF. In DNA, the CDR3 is TGCGCCAGCAGTGAGTCCAGAGACAGGCCATCCTACGAGCAGTACTTC.

The CDR3 sequence is CASRHDPPGLAGVSSYEQYF. CDR3 sequence (DNA): TGCGCCAGCAGGCACGATCCTCCGGGACTAGCGGGAGTGAGCTCCTACGAGCAGTACTTC. The chain uses TRBV4-1 and TRBJ2-7; the match to TRBD2 covers 14 bases. CDR1 MGHRA and CDR2 YSYEKL come from the germline V gene. Trimming removed 6 bases from V and 0 bases from J; junction bases left unmatched: 16. The CDR3 totals 20 residues.

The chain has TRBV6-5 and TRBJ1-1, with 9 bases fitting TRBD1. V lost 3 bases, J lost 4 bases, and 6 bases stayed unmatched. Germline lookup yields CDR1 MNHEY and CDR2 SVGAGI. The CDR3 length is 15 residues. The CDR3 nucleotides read TGTGCCAGCAGTTATACGACAGGGGGAAGCACTGAAGCTTTCTTT. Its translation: CASSYTTGGSTEAFF.